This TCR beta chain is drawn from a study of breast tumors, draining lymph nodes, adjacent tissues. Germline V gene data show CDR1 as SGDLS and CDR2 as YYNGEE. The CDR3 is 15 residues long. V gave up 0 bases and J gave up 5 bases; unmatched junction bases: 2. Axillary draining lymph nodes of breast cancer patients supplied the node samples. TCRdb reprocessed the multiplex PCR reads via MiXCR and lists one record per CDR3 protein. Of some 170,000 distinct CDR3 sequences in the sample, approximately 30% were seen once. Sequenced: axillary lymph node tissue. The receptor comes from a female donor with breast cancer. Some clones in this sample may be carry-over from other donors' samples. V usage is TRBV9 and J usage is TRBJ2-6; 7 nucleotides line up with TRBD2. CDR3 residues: CASSVGSGRANVLTF. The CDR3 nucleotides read TGTGCCAGCAGCGTAGGCAGCGGGAGGGCCAACGTCCTGACTTTC.